This TCR beta chain was identified in a study of Graves' ophthalmopathy and Graves' hyperthyroidism (dated by TCRdb to 2017 to 2018). Background for the entire study: Peripheral blood was collected at initial diagnosis, before any treatment. An independent validation cohort was composed of about 20 hyperthyroidism patients and more than 15 patients who later progressed from hyperthyroidism to ophthalmopathy. In five or six hyperthyroidism patients, the T-cell repertoires found in thyroid tissue were compared with those found in blood. In total, some 130 blood samples were TCR-sequenced: some 43 ophthalmopathy, some 75 hyperthyroidism and some 17 hyperthyroidism-to-ophthalmopathy patients. The 100 discovery patients were randomly split 7:3 into training and test sets. Once sampling was done, hyperthyroidism patients were given methimazole at a starting dose of 30 mg daily, while ophthalmopathy patients were given high-dose intravenous methylprednisolone. To tell Graves' ophthalmopathy apart from Graves' hyperthyroidism, and to predict which patients would progress to ophthalmopathy, the study relied on TCR beta repertoire signatures. To explore V-J signatures distinguishing ophthalmopathy from hyperthyroidism, a discovery set of 100 patients (about 43 ophthalmopathy, roughly 56 stable hyperthyroidism) was enrolled. General conclusions and limits of the study: Most expanded thyroid clonotypes with a frequency above 0.001 also appeared in blood, which suggests that blood repertoires may reflect the immune response in the thyroid. No statistical method was used to set the sample size in advance, and the investigators knew which group each participant was assigned to. In cross-validation, the 13-signature model distinguished ophthalmopathy from stable hyperthyroidism with 87.88% sensitivity and 81.08% specificity, while in the test set the corresponding values were around 79% and 71%. In validation, the model predicted ophthalmopathy progression with more than 55% sensitivity and approximately 78% specificity; around twelve predicted patients were CT-confirmed with GO in a median of approximately six months.

Ophthalmopathy patients were characterized by moderately to severely active disease, a Clinical Activity Score of at least 3, a NOSPECS grade of at least 4, and a disease duration under 3 months. Anyone with other autoimmune diseases, uncontrolled infections, pregnancy or lactation was excluded from the study. Diagnosis relied on clinical symptoms, serum thyroxine, TRAb, thyroid ultrasound and orbital computed tomography. PBMCs were isolated from 10 ml of fresh peripheral blood by Ficoll-Paque density gradient centrifugation. Total RNA was extracted with Trizol reagent and quality-checked on an Agilent 2100 Bioanalyzer. TCR beta CDR3 regions were amplified from RNA transcripts for repertoire sequencing. The first round of RT-PCR was done with HTBI primers and the Qiagen OneStep RT-PCR kit, and was followed by a second round of multiplex PCR, then size selection and purification. Libraries were sequenced on an Illumina HiSeq2000 using paired-end 100 bp reads. The study's processing was this. SOAPnuke was used to process the reads, removing any read that contained adapters or uncalled bases, had a mean Phred below 15, or lacked an exact match to the constant primer or identifier. COPE v1.2.5 was used to merge the high-quality paired reads. Each unique nucleotide sequence was treated as a clonotype, and MiTCR v1.1 was used to align the clonotypes to the IMGT TRB V, D and J references. Analysis was restricted to V-J combinations with a frequency above 0.0001, which covered 99% to 99.2% of repertoires. For each V-J combination, a TCR clonal expansion and chaos score was defined as the ratio of F50 clonal expansion to chaos observed in the TCRdist matrix. Welch's t-statistics and random forest were used to reduce the features to about a dozen V-J combinations, which were then used as input to a naive Bayes classifier. The Morisita-Horn index was used to measure how similar the thyroid and blood repertoires were. TCRdb itself trimmed the public reads at Q25 with fastp, ran MiXCR and retained productive beta chains. Entries are consolidated by CDR3 protein sequence, retaining the most common genes and DNA. TCRdb, rather than the study authors, made the V and J calls. The sample table records about 210,000 distinct CDR3 sequences; around 30% of these occur just once. The ten largest clones add up to approximately 9% of the sample.

This clonotype has at least ten counts. Its antigen has not been determined. No base qualities exist here, and no much larger clone lies one base off it. CDR1 and CDR2 were assigned from the germline V gene as SQVTM and ANQGSEA. From its cysteine to its phenylalanine, the CDR3 spans 11 amino acids. The only DNA kept is the CDR3, 33 bases in frame from the first base. V was cut back by 5 bases and J by 4 bases, leaving a gap of 8 bases between them. The sample taken for sequencing was peripheral blood. The TCR originated in a man aged 45-65 years with Graves' ophthalmopathy. Donor details come from another sample of the same person, matched by shared clones. The chain is encoded by TRBV29-1 joined to TRBJ2-5; the D gene is not confidently resolved. The sequenced DNA: TGCAGCGTTAATTCTTTAGAGACCCAGTACTTC. It is translated as CSVNSLETQYF.